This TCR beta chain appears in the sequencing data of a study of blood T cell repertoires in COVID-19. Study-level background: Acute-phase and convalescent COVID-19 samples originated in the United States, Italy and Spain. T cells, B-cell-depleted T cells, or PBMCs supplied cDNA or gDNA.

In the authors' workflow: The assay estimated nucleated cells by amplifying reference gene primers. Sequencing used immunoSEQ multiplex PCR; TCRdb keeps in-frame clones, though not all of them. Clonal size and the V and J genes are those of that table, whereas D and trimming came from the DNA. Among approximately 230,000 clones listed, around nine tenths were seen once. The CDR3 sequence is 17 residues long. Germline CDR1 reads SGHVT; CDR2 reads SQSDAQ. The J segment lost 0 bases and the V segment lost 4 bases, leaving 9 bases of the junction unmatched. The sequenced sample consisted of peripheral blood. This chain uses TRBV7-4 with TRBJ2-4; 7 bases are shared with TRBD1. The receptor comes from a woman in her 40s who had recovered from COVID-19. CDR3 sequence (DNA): TGTGCCAGCAGCTCGAGTACAGGGGCCATAGCCAAAAACATTCAGTACTTC. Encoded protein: CASSSSTGAIAKNIQYF. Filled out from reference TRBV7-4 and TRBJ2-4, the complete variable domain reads GAGVSQSPRYKVAKRGRDVALRCDSISGHVTLYWYRQTLGQGSEVLTYSQSDAQRDKSGRPSGRFSAERPERSVSTLKIQRTEQGDSAVYLCASSSSTGAIAKNIQYFGAGTRLSVL.